One sample yielded the 19 T cell receptor beta chains listed below, sequenced in a study of chemoradiotherapy in HPV16-positive cancers. Here immunoSEQ multiplex PCR was the method, and the copy in TCRdb shows in-frame clones only, minus some. The table lists 12,000 or so clones, around nine tenths of them singletons. Sequencing used blood, obtained from a patient who underwent chemoradiotherapy. Every receptor here comes from a human donor with HPV-associated anogenital cancer.

The count of this clone is one. J is TRBJ1-6 and V is TRBV6-6; perhaps TRBD1 as D (5 bases). Germline assignment: CDR1 MNHNY and CDR2 SVGAGI (reference sequence). The germline V and J ends were trimmed by 5 bases and 6 bases, with 14 bases remaining between them. This CDR3 contains 15 residues. The CDR3 protein is CASSTRTPLNSPLHF. The CDR3, as DNA: TGTGCCAGCAGTACCCGGACACCGCTTAATTCACCCCTCCACTTT.

V gene TRBV7-2 combines with J gene TRBJ1-5, with 10 nucleotides matching TRBD1. Losses at the gene ends were 1 base for V and 6 bases for J; bases not matched to a gene: 6. Germline V gene lookup returns CDR1 SGHTA and CDR2 FQGNSA. The CDR3 length is 16 residues. CDR3 sequence: CASSLEGQGKGQPQHF. Here the CDR3 DNA reads TGTGCCAGCAGCTTAGAGGGACAGGGGAAGGGTCAGCCCCAGCATTTT.

This chain links TRBV19 with TRBJ1-6; TRBD1 matches 11 bases. Trimming removed 6 bases from V and 10 bases from J; junction bases left unmatched: 8. The V gene's germline CDR1 is LNHDA and CDR2 SQIVND (reference sequence). CDR3 size: 15 residues. CDR3: CASSLSGTGGSPLHF. The DNA of the CDR3 is TGTGCCAGTAGCCTCTCCGGGACAGGGGGATCACCCCTCCACTTT.

The sample holds a few counts of this clone. The J gene is TRBJ2-7, the V gene TRBV20-1, with D unclear. Germline V gene data show CDR1 as DFQATT and CDR2 as SNEGSKA (reference sequence). The V gene lost 6 bases and the J gene lost 3 bases, with 9 bases spanning the gap. The CDR3 length is 11 residues. The chain's CDR3 is CSASRNYEQYF. The DNA for the CDR3 is TGCAGTGCGTCCAGGAACTACGAGCAGTACTTC.

The chain has TRBV29-1 and TRBJ1-1, with D tentatively TRBD1 (5 bases). The CDR3 covers 14 residues. V was shortened by 3 bases and J by 4 bases, with 15 bases between the two germline ends. Germline loops: CDR1 SQVTM, CDR2 ANQGSEA. CDR3 nucleotide sequence: TGCAGCGTTGATCCAGGCCGGGGGACCACTGAAGCTTTCTTT. Encoded protein: CSVDPGRGTTEAFF. Full variable domain (rest looked up from reference TRBV29-1 and TRBJ1-1): SAVISQKPSRDICQRGTSLTIQCQVDSQVTMMFWYRQQPGQSLTLIATANQGSEATYESGFVIDKFPISRPNLTFSTLTVSNMSPEDSSIYLCSVDPGRGTTEAFFGQGTRLTVV.

This chain joins TRBV25-1 and TRBJ1-2; the D is unclear. Germline V gene sequence: CDR1 MGHDK, CDR2 SYGVNS. The CDR3 runs to 15 residues. Trimming removed 0 bases from V and 6 bases from J, with 14 bases in between. CDR3 nucleotide sequence: TGTGCCAGCAGTGAATATGGTCAGCCACGGGATGGCTACACCTTC. It yields the protein CASSEYGQPRDGYTF.

The rearrangement links TRBV5-6 to TRBJ1-1, with D possibly TRBD1 on 6 matching bases. The CDR3 contains 14 residues. V gave up 4 bases and J gave up 8 bases, with 18 bases separating them. CDR1 SGHDT and CDR2 YYEEEE come from the germline V gene. CDR3 in amino acids: CASSLAPDRGEAFF. The CDR3 DNA reads TGTGCCAGCAGCCTGGCCCCGGACAGAGGCGAAGCTTTCTTT.

This chain joins TRBV4-1 and TRBJ2-1; 7 bases fit TRBD2. The ends lost 6 bases at V and 7 bases at J; junction bases unmatched: 12. Germline V gene sequence: CDR1 MGHRA, CDR2 YSYEKL. CDR3 size: 15 residues. The CDR3 sequence is CASSPIGRGRNEQFF. CDR3 sequence (DNA): TGCGCCAGCAGTCCGATCGGGCGGGGGAGGAATGAGCAGTTCTTC.

For the CDR3, the DNA is TGTGCCAGCAGCGAAACAGGGGATCCCAATCAGCCCCAGCATTTT. Protein product: CASSETGDPNQPQHF. This chain joins TRBV9 and TRBJ1-5, with 7 bases fitting TRBD1. This CDR3 is 15 amino acids long. Germline CDR1 and CDR2: SGDLS and YYNGEE. V dropped 3 bases and J dropped 3; count of bases not matched to a gene: 6.

The count of this clone is one. The chain joins TRBV10-3 to TRBJ1-1; 8 bases line up with TRBD1. This CDR3 region has 17 residues. CDR1 is ENHRY and CDR2 is SYGVKD in the germline V gene. J was trimmed by 3 bases and V by 3 bases; bases with no gene match: 12. The DNA of the CDR3 is TGTGCCATCAGTGACCCGACCCGACAGGGGCGGCACACTGAAGCTTTCTTT. It translates to CAISDPTRQGRHTEAFF.

This clone came up once. V gene TRBV4-2 combines with J gene TRBJ2-7; tentatively, D is TRBD1 (6 bases). Trimming removed 4 bases from V and 0 bases from J, with 10 bases in between. Germline CDR1 and CDR2: LGHNA and YNFKEQ. This CDR3 region has 14 residues. In nucleotides, the CDR3 is TGTGCCAGCAGCCGGACACAGGGCTCCTACGAGCAGTACTTC. This gives the protein CASSRTQGSYEQYF.

The gene calls are TRBV11-2 and TRBJ2-5; TRBD2 agrees at 14 bases. CDR1 is SGHAT and CDR2 is FQNNGV in the germline V gene. J gave up 4 bases and V 5 bases, and 6 bases lay outside the gene matches. The CDR3 has 16 residues. CDR3: CASSERTSGGLETQYF. The DNA of the CDR3 is TGTGCCAGCAGCGAAAGGACTAGCGGGGGGCTAGAGACCCAGTACTTC. The variable domain in full, completed from reference TRBV11-2 and TRBJ2-5, reads EAGVAQSPRYKIIEKRQSVAFWCNPISGHATLYWYQQILGQGPKLLIQFQNNGVVDDSQLPKDRFSAERLKGVDSTLKIQPAKLEDSAVYLCASSERTSGGLETQYFGPGTRLLVL.

The J gene is TRBJ2-5, the V gene TRBV7-3; D unresolved. V was shortened by 5 bases and J by 4 bases, with 11 bases between the two germline ends. Looked up from germline, CDR1 is SGHTA and CDR2 is FQGTGA. CDR3 length: 13 residues. The CDR3 loop reads CASSRGPGETQYF. CDR3 in DNA: TGTGCCAGCAGCCGTGGCCCGGGAGAGACCCAGTACTTC.

This clone was observed once. The chain couples TRBV25-1 to TRBJ1-1; the match to TRBD1 covers 8 bases. V shed 4 bases, J shed 0 bases, and the junction held 7 bases outside the gene matches. The germline CDR1 and CDR2 sequences are MGHDK and SYGVNS. The CDR3 runs to 16 residues. CDR3 coding DNA: TGTGCCAGCAGTGCTTCGACAGGGGTTATGAACACTGAAGCTTTCTTT. It specifies CASSASTGVMNTEAFF.

Regarding this clone: The same CDR3 arises from other DNA sequences in this sample as well. The chain carries TRBV19 and TRBJ1-2; possibly TRBD1 for D (5 bases). The CDR3 runs to 12 residues. Germline lookup yields CDR1 LNHDA and CDR2 SQIVND (reference sequence). The V end was cut by 5 bases, the J end by 3 bases, with 7 bases between. The CDR3: CASSLTDYGYTF. The CDR3 region has the DNA TGTGCCAGTAGTCTGACAGACTATGGCTACACCTTC.

This chain joins TRBV7-2 and TRBJ1-5, with 8 positions matching TRBD1. J was trimmed by 6 bases and V by 1 base; bases with no gene match: 11. Germline V gives CDR1 SGHTA, CDR2 FQGNSA. CDR3 size: 17 residues. In DNA form, the CDR3 reads TGTGCCAGCAGCTTAGGAGGGACAGGAGCCTTAGGTCAGCCCCAGCATTTT. Translating gives CASSLGGTGALGQPQHF.

J is TRBJ1-6 and V is TRBV6-5, with 8 bases fitting TRBD1. CDR1 and CDR2 (germline): MNHEY, SVGAGI. The CDR3 sequence is 15 residues long. Trimming at V came to 2 bases and at J to 5 bases, leaving 2 bases not matched to a gene. Written as DNA, the CDR3 is TGTGCCAGCAGTTACCTGACAGGGGATAATTCACCCCTCCACTTT. This codes for CASSYLTGDNSPLHF.

This chain links TRBV7-9 with TRBJ1-3, with 7 bases aligning to TRBD1. CDR1 is SEHNR and CDR2 is FQNEAQ in the germline V gene (reference sequence). The V segment lost 1 base and the J segment 8 bases; nucleotides outside the gene matches: 5. This CDR3 has 14 amino acids. The CDR3: CASSLGGGADTIYF. Here the CDR3 DNA reads TGTGCCAGCAGCTTAGGAGGGGGCGCGGACACCATATATTTT.

This clone was seen just once. The chain carries TRBV5-4 and TRBJ2-3; the D is unclear. Germline loops: CDR1 SGHNT, CDR2 YYREEE (reference sequence). The length of the CDR3 is 14 residues. V was trimmed by 0 bases and J by 3 bases, leaving 8 bases between them. The CDR3: CASSLGLVTDTQYF. The CDR3 region has the DNA TGTGCCAGCAGCTTGGGACTTGTAACAGATACGCAGTATTTT.